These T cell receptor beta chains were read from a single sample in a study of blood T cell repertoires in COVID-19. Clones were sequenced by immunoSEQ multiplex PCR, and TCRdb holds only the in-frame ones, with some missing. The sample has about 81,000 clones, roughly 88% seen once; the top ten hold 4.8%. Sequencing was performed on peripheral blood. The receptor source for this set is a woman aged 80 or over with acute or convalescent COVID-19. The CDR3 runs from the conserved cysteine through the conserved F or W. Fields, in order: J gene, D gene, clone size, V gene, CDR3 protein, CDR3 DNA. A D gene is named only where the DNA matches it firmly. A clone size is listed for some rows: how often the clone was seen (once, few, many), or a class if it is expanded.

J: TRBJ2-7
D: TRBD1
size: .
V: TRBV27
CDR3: CASSPGQYLGEQYF
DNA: TGTGCCAGCAGCCCGGGACAGTATTTAGGCGAGCAGTACTTC

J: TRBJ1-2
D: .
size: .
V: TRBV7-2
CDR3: CASSLGAVGYTF
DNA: TGTGCCAGCAGCTTGGGAGCGGTCGGCTACACCTTC

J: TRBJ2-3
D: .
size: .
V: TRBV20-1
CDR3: CSAFSTDTQYF
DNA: TGCAGTGCCTTCTCCACAGATACGCAGTATTTT

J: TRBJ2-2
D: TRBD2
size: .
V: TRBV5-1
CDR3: CASSLVAGEGTGELFF
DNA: TGCGCCAGCAGCTTGGTTGCGGGAGAAGGAACCGGGGAGCTGTTTTTT

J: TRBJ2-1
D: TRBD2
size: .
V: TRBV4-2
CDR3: CASSHVLAGGPNEQFF
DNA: TGTGCCAGCAGCCATGTACTAGCGGGAGGGCCGAATGAGCAGTTCTTC

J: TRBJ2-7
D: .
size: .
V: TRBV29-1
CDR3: CSVDRPPGEQYF
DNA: TGCAGCGTTGATAGGCCGCCGGGAGAGCAGTACTTC

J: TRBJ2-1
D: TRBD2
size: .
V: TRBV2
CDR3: CASSEFGGAGNEQFF
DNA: TGTGCCAGCAGTGAATTCGGGGGGGCGGGTAATGAGCAGTTCTTC

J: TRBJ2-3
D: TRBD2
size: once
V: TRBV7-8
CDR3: CASTIPGGGSTDTQYF
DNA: TGTGCCAGCACCATCCCCGGGGGGGGTAGCACAGATACGCAGTATTTT

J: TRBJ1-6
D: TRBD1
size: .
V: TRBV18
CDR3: CASSDGTARLRSPLHF
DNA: TGTGCCAGCTCAGACGGGACAGCTCGGTTGCGTTCACCCCTCCACTTT

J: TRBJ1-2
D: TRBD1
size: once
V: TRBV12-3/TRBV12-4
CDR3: CASSTDRFGCTF
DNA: TGTGCCAGCAGCACGGACAGGTTTGGTTGCACCTTC

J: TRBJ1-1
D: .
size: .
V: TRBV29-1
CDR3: CSVETGKRTEAFF
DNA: TGCAGCGTTGAAACAGGGAAGCGTACTGAAGCTTTCTTT

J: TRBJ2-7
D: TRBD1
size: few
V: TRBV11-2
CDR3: CASSLTDRGAYEQYF
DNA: TGTGCCAGCAGCCTCACTGACAGGGGAGCGTACGAGCAGTACTTC

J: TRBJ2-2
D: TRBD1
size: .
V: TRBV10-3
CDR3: CAISETGVDTGELFF
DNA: TGTGCCATCAGCGAAACAGGGGTCGACACCGGGGAGCTGTTTTTT

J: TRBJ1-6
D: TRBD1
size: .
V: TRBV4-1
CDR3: CASSQDGQENSPLHF
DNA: TGCGCCAGCAGCCAAGATGGACAGGAGAATTCACCCCTCCACTTT

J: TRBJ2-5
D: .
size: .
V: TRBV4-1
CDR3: CASSQVDRKETQYF
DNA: TGCGCCAGCAGCCAAGTGGACAGAAAAGAGACCCAGTACTTC

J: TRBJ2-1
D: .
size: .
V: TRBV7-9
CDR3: CASSSWFGGTSNEQFF
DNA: TGTGCCAGCAGTTCTTGGTTTGGGGGGACCTCCAATGAGCAGTTCTTC

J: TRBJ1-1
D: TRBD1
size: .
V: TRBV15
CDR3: CATSTLGQGPVEAFF
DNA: TGTGCCACCAGCACCCTAGGACAGGGGCCGGTTGAAGCTTTCTTT

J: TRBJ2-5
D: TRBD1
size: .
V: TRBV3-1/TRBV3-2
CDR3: CASSQDQSGGQETQYF
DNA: TGTGCCAGCAGCCAAGATCAGTCAGGGGGCCAAGAGACCCAGTACTTC